The 10 T cell receptor delta chains below were found in one sample sequenced in a study of Vδ1+ human thymocytes. Findings and limits, study-wide: In the thymus, TRG and TRD repertoires looked highly polyclonal with Gaussian CDR3 lengths.

Their target antigens are unknown. Extracted RNA was reverse transcribed into cDNA. Multiplex PCR used pooled V-gene forward primers and a constant-region reverse primer to amplify CDR3s. TCRdb re-called the multiplex PCR reads through CATT. The data contain about 75,000 delta-chain clones, approximately 30% of them seen just once; the ten biggest clones take up more than 0.25%. Material for sequencing was Vdelta1+ gamma-delta thymocytes from the thymus. Subset denoted: FACS-sorted CD3+ TCRalphabeta- TCRVdelta1+ TCRVdelta2- thymocytes. The receptors shown here come from a boy younger than two who had congenital heart surgery.

The V gene is TRDV1, the J gene TRDJ1; the D gene is possibly TRDD3 (5 bases). Looked up from germline, CDR1 is TSWWSYY and CDR2 is QGS. The CDR3 runs to 20 residues. V dropped 2 bases and J dropped 1 base, with 26 bases sitting between them. CDR3 amino acids: CALGETPGGPARGCTDKLIF. Here the CDR3 DNA reads TGTGCTCTTGGGGAAACTCCCGGGGGGCCGGCCAGGGGGTGCACCGATAAACTCATCTTT.

J is TRDJ1 and V is TRDV1, with 13 bases fitting TRDD3. This CDR3 is 23 amino acids long. V was pared by 6 bases and J by 4 bases, with 29 bases of the junction left unmatched. Looked up from germline, CDR1 is TSWWSYY and CDR2 is QGS. The CDR3 region has the DNA TGTGCTCTTGGAGTCGCCGAGTTTCCTACGCGGACCCGACTGGGGGATACGGTCGATAAACTCATCTTT. This encodes CALGVAEFPTRTRLGDTVDKLIF.

This clone was counted only a few times. This chain connects TRDV1 to TRDJ1, with D perhaps TRDD3 (5 bases). This CDR3 contains 16 residues. Germline CDR1 and CDR2: TSWWSYY and QGS. The V and J ends lost 2 bases and 1 base respectively, with 14 bases between them. The CDR3 here is CALGEKAGGSTDKLIF. CDR3 bases: TGTGCTCTTGGGGAAAAGGCGGGGGGTAGCACCGATAAACTCATCTTT.

This clone was counted only a few times. The rearrangement uses TRDV1 and TRDJ1, with 9 bases identical to TRDD3. J was trimmed by 3 bases and V by 4 bases; bases with no gene match: 18. The CDR3 spans 19 residues. The germline V gene has CDR1 TSWWSYY and CDR2 QGS. The chain's CDR3 is CALGASSLPWGIASDKLIF. The DNA of the CDR3 is TGTGCTCTTGGGGCCTCCTCTCTCCCGTGGGGGATAGCGTCCGATAAACTCATCTTT.

This clone was observed a few times. This chain connects TRDV1 to TRDJ1, with 11 bases fitting TRDD3. Per germline, CDR1 TSWWSYY and CDR2 QGS. V lost 0 bases and J lost 1; bases outside the gene matches: 25. There are 24 residues in the CDR3. In DNA form, the CDR3 reads TGTGCTCTTGGGGAACTTCCAAACTGGGGGATAGAGAGGAGGTGGTTTAGGTCCACCGATAAACTCATCTTT. Translation gives CALGELPNWGIERRWFRSTDKLIF.

Regarding this clone: A clone one base away is much larger, so this may be a read error. The V gene is TRDV2, the J gene TRDJ4; D remains unclear. CDR1 is GEAIGNYY, CDR2 EKD, per germline. The CDR3 runs 14 residues. Trimming left V 3 bases short and J 0 bases short, with 13 bases between. The CDR3 coding sequence is TGTGCCTGTGACCCTTGTAATGGGTCCAGACCCCTGATCTTT. Protein sequence: CACDPCNGSRPLIF.

This clone was found a few times. J is TRDJ1 and V is TRDV1, with TRDD3 matching 12 bases. This CDR3 comprises 20 residues. Per germline, CDR1 TSWWSYY and CDR2 QGS. Trimming took 1 base from V and 0 from J; bases not matched to a gene: 12. The CDR3 reads CALGERPILGDTRHTDKLIF. The CDR3 DNA reads TGTGCTCTTGGGGAACGCCCAATACTGGGGGATACCAGACACACCGATAAACTCATCTTT.

The rearrangement links TRDV1 to TRDJ1, with TRDD2 matching over 7 bases. The germline gives CDR1 TSWWSYY, CDR2 QGS. V lost 0 bases and J lost 7; bases outside the gene matches: 29. The CDR3 spans 22 residues. CDR3 in DNA: TGTGCTCTTGGGGAACTGGCAGAGTTCCTACGTGTCCGGGACTCCTGGAAGTCTAAACTCATCTTT. Translating gives CALGELAEFLRVRDSWKSKLIF.

This clone is classed as medium-sized. The chain uses TRDV2 and TRDJ3; D unresolved. CDR3 length: 19 residues. V was clipped by 0 bases and J by 0 bases, with 14 bases between them. CDR1 and CDR2 from the germline V gene are GEAIGNYY and EKD. The CDR3 DNA is TGTGCCTGTGACACCGACGGGACCAAGAGCTCCTGGGACACCCGACAGATGTTTTTC. Translated: CACDTDGTKSSWDTRQMFF.

The chain couples TRDV1 to TRDJ1; D remains unclear. This CDR3 contains 17 residues. CDR1 and CDR2 (germline): TSWWSYY, QGS. Trimming stripped 0 bases from V and 0 bases from J, with 14 bases between. The CDR3 DNA follows: TGTGCTCTTGGGGAACTGGGGCCTGAGTCGTACACCGATAAACTCATCTTT. This gives the protein CALGELGPESYTDKLIF.